The present T cell receptor (beta chain) was sequenced within a study of T-cell reconstitution after alpha-beta-depleted transplantation in children (dated by TCRdb to the mid-2010s). As for the study more broadly: The study quantitatively tracked T-cell immune reconstitution after TCRalphabeta/CD19-depleted allogeneic hematopoietic cell transplantation in children using TCR repertoire profiling.

Summary of the overall study and its limitations: The high TCRbeta diversity at day 60 in some patients was ascribed to recipient T cells and intrathymic progenitors that had survived conditioning. The frequencies of hyperexpanded clones fell over the following months, and after one year, T-cell counts and TCRbeta diversity were mostly attributed to newly produced T cells. About two months after transplant, the apparently early recovery of alphabetaT-cell counts reportedly depended on just several hundred clones that had expanded rapidly and came from non-depleted graft cells.

To prepare the library, PCR was applied. Sequencing took place on an Illumina HiSeq 2500. TCR library preparation used molecular barcoding, with unique molecular identifiers applied to normalize quantification of the TCRbeta repertoire. TCRdb handled the public reads itself, with Q25 trimming in fastp and clone calling in MiXCR, and kept productive beta chains. Each entry is one CDR3 protein sequence, shown with its most common DNA and genes. This sample holds 200,000 to 250,000 distinct CDR3 sequences; about 8.4% were observed only once. The ten biggest clones cover 35% of the sample. This clonotype appeared many times. Its specific antigen is unknown. No clone much larger than this one lies a single base away; base qualities are absent. According to the study, the label for this sample's treatment or condition signals: allogeneic hematopoietic cell transplantation with graft depleted of TCRalphabeta T cells and CD19 B cells. The transplant recipients were children given TCRalphabeta/CD19-depleted allogeneic hematopoietic cell grafts.

The source of this sequence is a male patient between 2 and 15 years old who had a stem cell transplant for acute myeloid leukemia, so the T cells may come from the graft donor. This specimen consisted of PBMCs, mostly from graft donor cells, obtained 360 days after TCRalphabeta/CD19-depleted stem cell transplant.

The sequenced DNA: TGTGCCAGCAGCTTAGCGCACGTACAGGATAACTATGGCTACACCTTC. It codes for CASSLAHVQDNYGYTF. Recombination connected TRBV11-1 to TRBJ1-2, with TRBD1 tentatively as D gene (5 bases match). A distance of 12 bases separates the germline ends of V and J, which lose 0 bases and 1 base respectively. From the germline V gene (reference sequence), CDR1 is SGHAT and CDR2 is FQDESV. The CDR3 contains 16 residues, cysteine and phenylalanine counted. The only DNA kept is the CDR3, 48 bases in frame from the first base.